This TCR beta chain was found in a study of OX40 agonist ivuxolimab in advanced cancers. Study at large: Ivuxolimab, an agonist antibody against OX40 (CD134), was given to patients. Past anti-PD-1, anti-PD-L1 or anti-CTLA-4 therapy was accepted, and 30% to 50% had received some.

This CDR3 is 14 amino acids long. Germline V gives CDR1 SGHRS, CDR2 YFSETQ. Between the trimmed V and J ends, which lost 2 bases and 5 bases, there was a span of 13 bases. This clone was detected only once. Its antigen remains unknown. Study results and limitations: The study observed clonal expansion of CD4+ and CD8+ blood T cells by week 6 at 0.1 to 3.0 mg/kg.

The assay was immunoSEQ multiplex PCR, and TCRdb's table has in-frame clones only and misses some. The sample holds over 85,000 clones, 90% seen once. The sequenced sample was CD4+ or CD8+ T cells sorted from blood, obtained in a trial of the OX40 agonist ivuxolimab. This chain uses TRBV5-1 with TRBJ1-1; possible D gene TRBD1, 6 bases. The TCR comes from an adult with an advanced solid tumor such as melanoma, head and neck, liver or kidney cancer. CDR3 in amino acids: CASSFSSRGTEAFF. For the CDR3, the DNA is TGCGCCAGCAGCTTCTCAAGTAGGGGGACTGAAGCTTTCTTT.